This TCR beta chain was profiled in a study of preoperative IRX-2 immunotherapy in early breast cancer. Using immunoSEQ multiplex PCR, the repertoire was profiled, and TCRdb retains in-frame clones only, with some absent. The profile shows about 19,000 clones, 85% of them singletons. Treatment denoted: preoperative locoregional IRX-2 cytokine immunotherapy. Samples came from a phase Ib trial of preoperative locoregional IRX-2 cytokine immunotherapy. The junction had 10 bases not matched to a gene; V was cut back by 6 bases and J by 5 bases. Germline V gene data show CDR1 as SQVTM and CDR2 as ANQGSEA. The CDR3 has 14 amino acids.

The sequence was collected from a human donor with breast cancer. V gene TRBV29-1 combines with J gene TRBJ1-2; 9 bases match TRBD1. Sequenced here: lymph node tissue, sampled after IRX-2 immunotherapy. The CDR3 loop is CSVIEQGAGYGYTF. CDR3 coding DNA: TGCAGCGTCATCGAACAGGGGGCAGGATATGGCTACACCTTC.